The sequence of this T cell receptor beta chain was determined in a study of Ad26.COV2.S vaccination and SARS-CoV-2 variants. Background on the study: Within the COV1001 Ad26.COV2.S trial arm, the donor was enrolled. Intramuscular Ad26.COV2.S doses were given once or twice, 56 days apart. Study-level results: It was reported that spike-specific CD8+ and CD4+ T cell responses were substantially broad after vaccination.

Treatment of the sample: 15 to 20 received Ad26.COV2.S at low or high dose, single or two shots; 5 received placebo; per-sample allocation not given. Collection of samples fell on day 63 after the first vaccine or placebo injection. A word on this clone: Its antigen remains unidentified.

Germline-derived CDR1 and CDR2 are MRHNA and SNTAGT. The CDR3 consists of 15 residues. V lost 10 bases, J lost 5 bases, and 16 bases stayed unmatched. TCRdb's copy holds only in-frame clones and misses some; the assay was immunoSEQ multiplex PCR. There are about 420,000 clones in the sample; over 75% occur only once, and 3.6% lies in the top ten. Material: peripheral blood, obtained in a trial of Ad26.COV2.S vaccine versus placebo. The rearrangement uses TRBV6-4 and TRBJ1-2, with 7 bases identical to TRBD1. This TCR was recovered from a person between 18 and 65 years old who received the Ad26.COV2.S COVID-19 vaccine or a placebo. CDR3 DNA: TGTGCCAAGATAAACAGGGGTCGCGCCCTTTATGGCTACACCTTC. Amino acids: CAKINRGRALYGYTF.